This T cell receptor beta chain is from a study of cytomegalovirus exposure and HLA in healthy donors. PCR primers comprised 60 Vbeta and 13 Jbeta primers. Assay: immunoSEQ multiplex PCR; the TCRdb copy retains only in-frame clones and omits some. This table has 150,000 to 200,000 clones, around 80% appearing once. Trimming cost V 1 base and J 5 bases; bases outside gene matches: 8. Germline loops: CDR1 MDHEN, CDR2 SYDVKM. The CDR3 sequence is 17 residues long. The sequence derives from a woman aged 40 to 55 in good health and CMV-seronegative. Sequenced input: PBMCs. J is TRBJ2-5 and V is TRBV28; TRBD2 matches 12 bases. CDR3: CASSLSTSGSLRETQYF. The CDR3 nucleotides are TGTGCCAGCAGTTTATCGACTAGCGGGAGCTTAAGGGAGACCCAGTACTTC.